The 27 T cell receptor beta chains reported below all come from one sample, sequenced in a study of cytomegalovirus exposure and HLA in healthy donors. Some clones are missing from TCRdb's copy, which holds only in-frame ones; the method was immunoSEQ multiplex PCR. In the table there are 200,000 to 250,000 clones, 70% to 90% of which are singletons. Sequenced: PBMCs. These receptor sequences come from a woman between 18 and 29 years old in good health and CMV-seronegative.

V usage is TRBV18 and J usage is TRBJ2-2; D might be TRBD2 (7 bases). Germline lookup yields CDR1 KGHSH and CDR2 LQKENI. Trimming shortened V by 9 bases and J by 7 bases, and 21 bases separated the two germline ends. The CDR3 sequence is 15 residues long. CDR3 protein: CASQVVGGRVGELFF. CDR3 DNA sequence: TGTGCCAGTCAGGTCGTCGGGGGGCGCGTCGGGGAGCTGTTTTTT.

This CDR3 reads CASSQYLTGGGGYTF. DNA for the CDR3: TGTGCCAGCAGTCAATACTTGACAGGGGGGGGTGGCTACACCTTC. This chain uses TRBV6-6 with TRBJ1-2; TRBD1 aligns across 9 bases. Trimming took 5 bases from V and 7 from J; bases not matched to a gene: 11. This CDR3 spans 15 amino acids. The germline CDR1 and CDR2 sequences are MNHNY and SVGAGI (reference sequence).

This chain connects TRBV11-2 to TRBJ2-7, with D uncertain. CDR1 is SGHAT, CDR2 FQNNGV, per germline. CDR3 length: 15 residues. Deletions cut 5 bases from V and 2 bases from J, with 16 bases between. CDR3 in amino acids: CASSPHAGNPYEQYF. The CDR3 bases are TGTGCCAGCAGCCCGCATGCAGGTAACCCCTACGAGCAGTACTTC.

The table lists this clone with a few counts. The CDR3 loop reads CASFSGATNYGYTF. The CDR3 nucleotides read TGTGCCAGCTTCTCGGGAGCAACTAACTATGGCTACACCTTC. The chain combines TRBV27 with TRBJ1-2; D not resolved. V was pared by 8 bases and J by 0 bases, with 13 bases between. The CDR3 is 14 amino acids. Germline CDR1 MNHEY, CDR2 SMNVEV (reference sequence).

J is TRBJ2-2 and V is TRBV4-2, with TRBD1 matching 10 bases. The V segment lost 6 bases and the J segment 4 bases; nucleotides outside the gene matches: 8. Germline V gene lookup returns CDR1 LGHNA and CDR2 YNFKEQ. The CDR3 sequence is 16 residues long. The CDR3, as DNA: TGTGCCAGCAGGATGGGACAGGGGATAGGCACCGGGGAGCTGTTTTTT. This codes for CASRMGQGIGTGELFF.

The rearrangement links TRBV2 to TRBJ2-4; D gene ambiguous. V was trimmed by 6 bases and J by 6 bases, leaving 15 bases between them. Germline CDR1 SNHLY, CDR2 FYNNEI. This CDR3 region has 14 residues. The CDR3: CASSLSGLGNIQYF. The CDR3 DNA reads TGTGCCAGCAGCCTCAGTGGTCTAGGAAACATTCAGTACTTC.

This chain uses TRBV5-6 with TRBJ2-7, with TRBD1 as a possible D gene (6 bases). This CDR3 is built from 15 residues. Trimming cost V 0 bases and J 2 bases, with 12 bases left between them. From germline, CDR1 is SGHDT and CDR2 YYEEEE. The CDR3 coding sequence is TGTGCCAGCAGCTTGGCAGGGGAATTAACCTACGAGCAGTACTTC. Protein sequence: CASSLAGELTYEQYF.

The CDR3 region has the DNA TGTGCCAGCAGCTTAGCGCGGGCGGGTCCAGCCAAAAACATTCAGTACTTC. It codes for CASSLARAGPAKNIQYF. The chain carries TRBV7-2 and TRBJ2-4; TRBD2 is a possible D gene (5 bases). The V end lost 0 bases, the J end lost 0 bases, and 12 bases lay between the germline ends. The CDR3 has 17 residues. Germline CDR1 and CDR2: SGHTA and FQGNSA. Supplemented by reference TRBV7-2 and TRBJ2-4, the full variable domain reads GAGVSQSPSNKVTEKGKDVELRCDPISGHTALYWYRQSLGQGLEFLIYFQGNSAPDKSGLPSDRFSAERTGGSVSTLTIQRTQQEDSAVYLCASSLARAGPAKNIQYFGAGTRLSVL.

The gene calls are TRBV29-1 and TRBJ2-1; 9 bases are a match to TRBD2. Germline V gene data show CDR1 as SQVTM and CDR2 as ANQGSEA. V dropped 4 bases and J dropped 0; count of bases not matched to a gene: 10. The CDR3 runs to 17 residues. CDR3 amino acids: CSVVAGDEPGSYNEQFF. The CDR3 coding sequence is TGCAGCGTTGTAGCGGGAGATGAACCGGGCTCCTACAATGAGCAGTTCTTC.

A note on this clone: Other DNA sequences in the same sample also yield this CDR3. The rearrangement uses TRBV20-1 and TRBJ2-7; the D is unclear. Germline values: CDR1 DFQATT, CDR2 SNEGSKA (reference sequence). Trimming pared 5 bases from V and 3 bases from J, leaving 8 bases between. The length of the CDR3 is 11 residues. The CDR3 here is CSAPDNYEQYF. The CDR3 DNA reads TGCAGTGCTCCTGACAACTACGAGCAGTACTTC.

CDR3 amino acids: CASSLTGGTEAFF. For the CDR3, the DNA is TGTGCCAGCAGCTTGACAGGGGGCACTGAAGCTTTCTTT. The rearrangement uses TRBV5-6 and TRBJ1-1, with 8 positions matching TRBD1. V lost 1 base and J lost 4; bases outside the gene matches: 0. The germline V gene has CDR1 SGHDT and CDR2 YYEEEE. This CDR3 has 13 amino acids.

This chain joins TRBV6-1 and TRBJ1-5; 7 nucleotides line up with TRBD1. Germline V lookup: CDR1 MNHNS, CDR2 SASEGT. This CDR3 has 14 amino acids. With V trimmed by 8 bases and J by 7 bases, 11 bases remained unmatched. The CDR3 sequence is CASENRGRGQPQHF. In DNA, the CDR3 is TGTGCCAGCGAGAACAGGGGAAGAGGGCAGCCCCAGCATTTT.

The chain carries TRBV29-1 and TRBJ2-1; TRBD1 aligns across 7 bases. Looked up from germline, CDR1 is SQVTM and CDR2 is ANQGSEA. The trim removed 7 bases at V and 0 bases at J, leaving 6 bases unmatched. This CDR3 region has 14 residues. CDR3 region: CSAATGSSYNEQFF. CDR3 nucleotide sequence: TGCAGCGCCGCGACAGGGAGCTCCTACAATGAGCAGTTCTTC.

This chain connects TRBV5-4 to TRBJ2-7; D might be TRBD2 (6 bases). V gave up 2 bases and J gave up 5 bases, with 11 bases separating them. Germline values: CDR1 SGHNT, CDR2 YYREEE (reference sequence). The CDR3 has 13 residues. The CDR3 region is CASSFRGSDEQYF. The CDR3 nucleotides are TGTGCCAGCAGCTTTCGGGGGTCTGACGAGCAGTACTTC.

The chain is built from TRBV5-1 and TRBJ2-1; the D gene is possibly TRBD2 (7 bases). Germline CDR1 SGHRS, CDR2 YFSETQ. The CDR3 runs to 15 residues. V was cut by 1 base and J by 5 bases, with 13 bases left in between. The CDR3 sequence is CASSLRGGTDNEQFF. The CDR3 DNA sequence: TGCGCCAGCAGCTTGAGGGGGGGTACGGACAATGAGCAGTTCTTC.

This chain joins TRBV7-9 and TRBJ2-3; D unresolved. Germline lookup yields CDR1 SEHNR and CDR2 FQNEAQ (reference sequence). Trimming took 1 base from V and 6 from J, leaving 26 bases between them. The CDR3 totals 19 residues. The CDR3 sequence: CASSLVGLSTQLGMDTQYF. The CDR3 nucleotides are TGTGCCAGCAGCTTAGTGGGCTTATCAACTCAACTCGGCATGGATACGCAGTATTTT.

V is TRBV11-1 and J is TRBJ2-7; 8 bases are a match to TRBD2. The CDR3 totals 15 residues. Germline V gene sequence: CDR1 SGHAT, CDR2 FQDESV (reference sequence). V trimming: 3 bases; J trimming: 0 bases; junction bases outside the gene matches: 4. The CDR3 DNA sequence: TGTGCCAGCAGCTTGGAGGCGGGAGGCTCCTACGAGCAGTACTTC. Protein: CASSLEAGGSYEQYF.

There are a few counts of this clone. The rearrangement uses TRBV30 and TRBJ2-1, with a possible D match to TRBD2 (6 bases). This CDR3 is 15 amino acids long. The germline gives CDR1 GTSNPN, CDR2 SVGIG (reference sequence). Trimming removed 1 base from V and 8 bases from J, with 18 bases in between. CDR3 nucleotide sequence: TGTGCCTGGAGTGCCGGGACTCCCGCGGACTATGAGCAGTTCTTC. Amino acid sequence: CAWSAGTPADYEQFF.

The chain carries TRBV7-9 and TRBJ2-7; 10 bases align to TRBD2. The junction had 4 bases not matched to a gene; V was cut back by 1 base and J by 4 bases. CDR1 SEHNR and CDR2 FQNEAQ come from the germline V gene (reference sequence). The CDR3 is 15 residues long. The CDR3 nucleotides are TGTGCCAGCAGCTTAGGGGCTAGCGGGGGATACGAGCAGTACTTC. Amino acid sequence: CASSLGASGGYEQYF. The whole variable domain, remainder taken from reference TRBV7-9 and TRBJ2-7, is DTGVSQNPRHKITKRGQNVTFRCDPISEHNRLYWYRQTLGQGPEFLTYFQNEAQLEKSRLLSDRFSAERPKGSFSTLEIQRTEQGDSAMYLCASSLGASGGYEQYFGPGTRLTVT.

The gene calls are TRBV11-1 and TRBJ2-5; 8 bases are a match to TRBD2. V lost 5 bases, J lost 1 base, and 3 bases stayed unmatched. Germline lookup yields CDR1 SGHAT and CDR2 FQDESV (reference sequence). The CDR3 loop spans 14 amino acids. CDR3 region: CASSPREGQETQYF. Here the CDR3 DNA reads TGTGCCAGCAGCCCCCGGGAGGGCCAAGAGACCCAGTACTTC.

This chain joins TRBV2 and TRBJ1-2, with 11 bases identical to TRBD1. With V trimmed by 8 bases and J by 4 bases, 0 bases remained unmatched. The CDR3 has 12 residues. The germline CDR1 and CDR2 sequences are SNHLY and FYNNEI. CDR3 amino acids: CASGTGGYGYTF. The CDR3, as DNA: TGTGCCAGCGGGACAGGGGGCTATGGCTACACCTTC.

The CDR3 sequence: CASSVTSGSYEQYF. In DNA form, the CDR3 reads TGTGCCAGCAGCGTAACTAGCGGCTCCTACGAGCAGTACTTC. The V and J genes are TRBV9 and TRBJ2-7; 8 bases match TRBD2. The germline CDR1 and CDR2 sequences are SGDLS and YYNGEE. The CDR3 runs to 14 residues. The J segment lost 0 bases and the V segment lost 1 base, leaving 0 bases of the junction unmatched. The whole variable domain, remainder taken from reference TRBV9 and TRBJ2-7, is DSGVTQTPKHLITATGQRVTLRCSPRSGDLSVYWYQQSLDQGLQFLIQYYNGEERAKGNILERFSAQQFPDLHSELNLSSLELGDSALYFCASSVTSGSYEQYFGPGTRLTVT.

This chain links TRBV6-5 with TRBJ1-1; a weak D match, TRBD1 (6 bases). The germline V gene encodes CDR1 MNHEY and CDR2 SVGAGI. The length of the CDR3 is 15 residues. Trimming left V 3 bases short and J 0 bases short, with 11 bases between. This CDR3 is CASSYGGGLNTEAFF. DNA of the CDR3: TGTGCCAGCAGTTATGGGGGGGGCTTGAACACTGAAGCTTTCTTT.

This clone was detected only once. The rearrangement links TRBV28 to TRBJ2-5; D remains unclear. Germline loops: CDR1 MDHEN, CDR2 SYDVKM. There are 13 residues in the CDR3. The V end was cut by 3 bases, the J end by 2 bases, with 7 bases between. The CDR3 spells CASSFSRQETQYF. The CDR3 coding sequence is TGTGCCAGCAGTTTCTCTCGGCAAGAGACCCAGTACTTC.

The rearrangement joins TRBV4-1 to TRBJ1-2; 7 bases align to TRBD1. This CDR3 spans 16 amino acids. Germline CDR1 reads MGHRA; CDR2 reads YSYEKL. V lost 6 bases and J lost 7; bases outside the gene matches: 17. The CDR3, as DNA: TGCGCCAGCAGTCTCGTAACAGGGGTAAAGTCAGGTGGCTACACCTTC. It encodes CASSLVTGVKSGGYTF.

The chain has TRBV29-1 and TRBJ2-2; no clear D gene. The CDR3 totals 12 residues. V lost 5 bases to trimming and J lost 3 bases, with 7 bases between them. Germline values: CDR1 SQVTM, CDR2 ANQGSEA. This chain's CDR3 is CSVQKHTGELFF. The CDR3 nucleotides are TGCAGCGTTCAGAAACACACCGGGGAGCTGTTTTTT.

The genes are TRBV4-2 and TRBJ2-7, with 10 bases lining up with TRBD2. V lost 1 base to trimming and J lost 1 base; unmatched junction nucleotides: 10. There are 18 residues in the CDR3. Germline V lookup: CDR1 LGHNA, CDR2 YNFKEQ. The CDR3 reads CASSQGLLAGDWSYEQYF. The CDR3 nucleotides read TGTGCCAGCAGCCAAGGTCTCCTAGCGGGAGACTGGTCCTACGAGCAGTACTTC.